This passage covers 12 T cell receptor beta chains from one sample sequenced in a study of cytomegalovirus exposure and HLA in healthy donors. The PCR ran on 60 Vbeta and 13 Jbeta primers. Sequenced by immunoSEQ multiplex PCR; TCRdb stores in-frame clones only, minus some. The profile shows about 110,000 clones, roughly four fifths of them singletons. Source material: PBMCs. The origin of the receptors is a man in his fifties or sixties in good health and CMV-seronegative.

This clone turned up a few times. This chain uses TRBV5-6 with TRBJ2-2; 7 bases agree with TRBD2. The junction had 5 bases not matched to a gene; V was cut back by 1 base and J by 2 bases. This CDR3 spans 16 amino acids. Germline CDR1 reads SGHDT; CDR2 reads YYEEEE. CDR3 region: CASSLLGRGNTGELFF. Written as DNA, the CDR3 is TGTGCCAGCAGCTTGTTAGGGAGGGGAAACACCGGGGAGCTGTTTTTT.

The rearrangement links TRBV4-1 to TRBJ2-1; D not resolved. V shed 0 bases and J shed 12 bases, with 18 bases lying between them. This CDR3 is built from 15 residues. Germline V gives CDR1 MGHRA, CDR2 YSYEKL. CDR3 sequence reads: CASSQERNGPHGQFF. The CDR3 DNA sequence: TGCGCCAGCAGCCAAGAAAGAAACGGTCCTCATGGGCAGTTCTTC.

The V and J genes are TRBV5-1 and TRBJ2-7; TRBD1 aligns across 9 bases. V gave up 5 bases and J gave up 6 bases; unmatched junction bases: 9. This CDR3 spans 14 amino acids. Germline loops: CDR1 SGHRS, CDR2 YFSETQ. As DNA, the CDR3 is TGCGCCAGCAGAAGGGGACAGGGCGAAGGCGAGCAGTACTTC. Protein product: CASRRGQGEGEQYF. Full variable domain (missing parts from reference TRBV5-1 and TRBJ2-7): KAGVTQTPRYLIKTRGQQVTLSCSPISGHRSVSWYQQTPGQGLQFLFEYFSETQRNKGNFPGRFSGRQFSNSRSEMNVSTLELGDSALYLCASRRGQGEGEQYFGPGTRLTVT.

A note on this clone: Germline is not matched at one junction end, which may reflect a read error. The J gene is TRBJ1-5, the V gene TRBV7-9; TRBD1 agrees at 9 bases. Germline V lookup: CDR1 SEHNR, CDR2 FQNEAQ (reference sequence). The CDR3 contains 15 residues. CDR3 sequence: CSSSRTGDTNQPQHF. The DNA of the CDR3 is TGTTCCAGCAGCCGGACAGGGGACACCAATCAGCCCCAGCATTTT.

V usage is TRBV19 and J usage is TRBJ2-3; D possibly corresponds to TRBD1 (6 bases). The germline V gene encodes CDR1 LNHDA and CDR2 SQIVND (reference sequence). The CDR3 consists of 14 residues. Deletions cut 6 bases from V and 2 bases from J, with 12 bases between. CDR3 DNA sequence: TGTGCCAGTAGGCCTCCAGGGGCCACAGATACGCAGTATTTT. It codes for CASRPPGATDTQYF.

The V gene is TRBV19, the J gene TRBJ1-6; TRBD1 agrees at 7 bases. V was pared by 4 bases and J by 0 bases, with 3 bases of the junction left unmatched. Looked up from germline, CDR1 is LNHDA and CDR2 is SQIVND (reference sequence). The CDR3 extends over 16 amino acids. The CDR3 bases are TGTGCCAGTAGTAAGGACAGGAGCTCCTATAATTCACCCCTCCACTTT. It yields the protein CASSKDRSSYNSPLHF.

The chain is built from TRBV2 and TRBJ1-5, with D possibly being TRBD1 (6 bases). In germline, CDR1 is SNHLY, CDR2 FYNNEI. With 3 bases removed from V and 3 bases from J, the gap between germline ends came to 12 bases. This CDR3 is built from 15 residues. The CDR3 coding sequence is TGTGCCAGCAGTGATCGGGGACAAAACAATCAGCCCCAGCATTTT. It specifies CASSDRGQNNQPQHF.

The chain recombines TRBV7-2 with TRBJ1-4; 7 positions agree with TRBD1. V lost 9 bases, J lost 4 bases, and 5 bases stayed unmatched. This CDR3 has 13 amino acids. Germline V gene sequence: CDR1 SGHTA, CDR2 FQGNSA. CDR3 bases: TGTGCCAGTTCCGGGACAGTTAATGAAAAACTGTTTTTT. The encoded protein is CASSGTVNEKLFF.

Regarding this clone: One junction end disagrees with the germline gene, perhaps due to a read error. Other DNA sequences from this sample encode an identical CDR3 as well. The rearrangement joins TRBV7-9 to TRBJ1-1; D remains unclear. Germline V lookup: CDR1 SEHNR, CDR2 FQNEAQ (reference sequence). The CDR3 consists of 14 residues. The CDR3 nucleotides read TGTGCCAGCAGCTTTGGTTCGGGGAACACTGAGGCTTTCTTT. Translated, it gives CASSFGSGNTEAFF.

The chain has TRBV19 and TRBJ1-5; a weak D match, TRBD1 (5 bases). V lost 7 bases to trimming and J lost 10 bases, with 26 bases between them. CDR3 size: 16 residues. Germline V gene sequence: CDR1 LNHDA, CDR2 SQIVND (reference sequence). CDR3 protein: CASTASPGNVRAPQHF. CDR3 DNA sequence: TGTGCCAGTACCGCGTCCCCAGGGAACGTCCGTGCCCCCCAGCATTTT. The entire variable domain, with the rest obtained from reference TRBV19 and TRBJ1-5, is as follows: DGGITQSPKYLFRKEGQNVTLSCEQNLNHDAMYWYRQDPGQGLRLIYYSQIVNDFQKGDIAEGYSVSREKKESFPLTVTSAQKNPTAFYLCASTASPGNVRAPQHFGDGTRLSIL.

This rearrangement joins TRBV7-2 to TRBJ2-4, with TRBD2 identical over 9 bases. Losses at the gene ends were 1 base for V and 3 bases for J; bases not matched to a gene: 4. The germline V gene has CDR1 SGHTA and CDR2 FQGNSA. The CDR3 contains 16 residues. As DNA, the CDR3 is TGTGCCAGCAGCTTAGTCGGAGCGGGGGGCAAAAACATTCAGTACTTC. Its translation is CASSLVGAGGKNIQYF.

The chain couples TRBV28 to TRBJ2-5, with a tentative D call TRBD1 (6 bases). V lost 7 bases and J lost 0, with 21 bases in between. In germline, CDR1 is MDHEN, CDR2 SYDVKM. This CDR3 comprises 17 residues. CDR3: CASTRPRDQGHQETQYF. For the CDR3, the DNA is TGTGCCAGCACTCGGCCTCGGGACCAGGGGCACCAAGAGACCCAGTACTTC.